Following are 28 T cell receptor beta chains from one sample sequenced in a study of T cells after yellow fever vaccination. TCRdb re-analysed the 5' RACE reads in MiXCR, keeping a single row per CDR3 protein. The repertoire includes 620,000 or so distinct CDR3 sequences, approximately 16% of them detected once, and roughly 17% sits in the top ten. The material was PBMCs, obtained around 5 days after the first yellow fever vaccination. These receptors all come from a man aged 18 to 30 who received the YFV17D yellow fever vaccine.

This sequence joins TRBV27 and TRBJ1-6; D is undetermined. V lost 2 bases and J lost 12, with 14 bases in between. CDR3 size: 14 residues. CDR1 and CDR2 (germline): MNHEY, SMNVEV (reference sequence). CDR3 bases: TGTGCCAGCAGTTTACCGGGTTTCTCGGGACCCCTCCACTTT. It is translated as CASSLPGFSGPLHF.

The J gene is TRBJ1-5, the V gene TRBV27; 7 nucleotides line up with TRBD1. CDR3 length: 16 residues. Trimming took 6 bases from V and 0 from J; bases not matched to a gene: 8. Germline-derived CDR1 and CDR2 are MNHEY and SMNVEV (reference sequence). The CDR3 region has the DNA TGTGCCAGCAGCGCGCTGACAGGGTATAGCAATCAGCCCCAGCATTTT. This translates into CASSALTGYSNQPQHF.

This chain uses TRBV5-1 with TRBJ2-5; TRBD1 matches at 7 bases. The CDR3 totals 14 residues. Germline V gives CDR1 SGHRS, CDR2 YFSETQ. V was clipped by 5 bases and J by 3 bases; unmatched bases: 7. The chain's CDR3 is CASSFGTAEETQYF. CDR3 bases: TGCGCCAGCAGTTTTGGGACAGCTGAAGAGACCCAGTACTTC.

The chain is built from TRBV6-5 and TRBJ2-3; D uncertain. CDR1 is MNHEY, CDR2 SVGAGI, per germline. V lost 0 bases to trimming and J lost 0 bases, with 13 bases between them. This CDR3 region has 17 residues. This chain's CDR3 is CASSYSPLRSSTDTQYF. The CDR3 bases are TGTGCCAGCAGTTACTCCCCCCTGCGGTCTAGCACAGATACGCAGTATTTT.

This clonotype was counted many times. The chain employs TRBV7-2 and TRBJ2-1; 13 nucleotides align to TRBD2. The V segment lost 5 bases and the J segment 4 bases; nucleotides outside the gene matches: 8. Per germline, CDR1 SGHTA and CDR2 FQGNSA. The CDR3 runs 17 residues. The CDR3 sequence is CASSLNPTSGGYNEQFF. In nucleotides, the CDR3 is TGTGCCAGCAGCCTGAATCCGACTAGCGGGGGGTACAATGAGCAGTTCTTC.

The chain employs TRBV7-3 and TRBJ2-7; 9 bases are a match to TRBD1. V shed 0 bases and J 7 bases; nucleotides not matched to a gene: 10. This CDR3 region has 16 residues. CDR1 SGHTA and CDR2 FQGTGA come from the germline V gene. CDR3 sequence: CASSLTSGTGMGEQYF. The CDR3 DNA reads TGTGCCAGCAGCTTAACCTCCGGGACAGGGATGGGGGAGCAGTACTTC.

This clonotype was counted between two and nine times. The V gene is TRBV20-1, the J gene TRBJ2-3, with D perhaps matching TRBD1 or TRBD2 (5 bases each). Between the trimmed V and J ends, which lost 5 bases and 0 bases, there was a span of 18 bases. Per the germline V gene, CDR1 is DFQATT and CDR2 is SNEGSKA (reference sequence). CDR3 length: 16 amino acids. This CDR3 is CSASNRGSPSTDTQYF. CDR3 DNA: TGCAGTGCTTCGAACCGGGGCTCCCCTAGCACAGATACGCAGTATTTT.

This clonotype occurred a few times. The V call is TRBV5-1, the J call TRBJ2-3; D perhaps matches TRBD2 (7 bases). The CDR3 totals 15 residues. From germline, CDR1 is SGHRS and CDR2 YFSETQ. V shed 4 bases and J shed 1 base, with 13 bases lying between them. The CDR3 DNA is TGCGCCAGCAGCGGGGGGGGCCCTCGCACAGATACGCAGTATTTT. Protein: CASSGGGPRTDTQYF.

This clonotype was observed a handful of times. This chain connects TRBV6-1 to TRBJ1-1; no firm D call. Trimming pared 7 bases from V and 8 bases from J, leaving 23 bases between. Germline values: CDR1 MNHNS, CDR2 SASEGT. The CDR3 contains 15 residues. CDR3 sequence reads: CASNDLSGTTTEAFF. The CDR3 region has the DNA TGTGCCAGCAACGACCTTTCCGGCACTACTACGGAAGCTTTCTTT.

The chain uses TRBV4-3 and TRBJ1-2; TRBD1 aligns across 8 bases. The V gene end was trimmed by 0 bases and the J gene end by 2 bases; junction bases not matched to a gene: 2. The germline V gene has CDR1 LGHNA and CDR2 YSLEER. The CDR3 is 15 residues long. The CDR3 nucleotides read TGCGCCAGCAGCCAAGAACGGACAGGGAACTATGGCTACACCTTC. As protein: CASSQERTGNYGYTF.

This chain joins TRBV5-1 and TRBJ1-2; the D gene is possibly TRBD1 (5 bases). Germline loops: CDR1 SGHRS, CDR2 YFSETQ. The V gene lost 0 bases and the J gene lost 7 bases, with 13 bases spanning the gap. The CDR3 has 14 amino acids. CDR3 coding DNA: TGCGCCAGCAGCTTGGAAGGGGATTCACCTGGCTACACCTTC. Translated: CASSLEGDSPGYTF.

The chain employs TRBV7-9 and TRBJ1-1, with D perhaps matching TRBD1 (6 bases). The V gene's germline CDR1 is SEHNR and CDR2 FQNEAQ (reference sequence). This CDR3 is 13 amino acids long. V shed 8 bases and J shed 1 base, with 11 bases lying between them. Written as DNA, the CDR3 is TGTGCCAGCGTCGCGACAGGGAACACTGAAGCTTTCTTT. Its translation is CASVATGNTEAFF.

The CDR3 DNA reads as TGTGCCAGCAGCTTGGTAGGGGTTACTGAAGCTTTCTTT. As protein: CASSLVGVTEAFF. This chain connects TRBV5-6 to TRBJ1-1; TRBD1 might be the D (5 bases). Germline V gene data show CDR1 as SGHDT and CDR2 as YYEEEE. V lost 0 bases and J 5 bases, leaving 8 bases between the germline ends. The CDR3 consists of 13 residues.

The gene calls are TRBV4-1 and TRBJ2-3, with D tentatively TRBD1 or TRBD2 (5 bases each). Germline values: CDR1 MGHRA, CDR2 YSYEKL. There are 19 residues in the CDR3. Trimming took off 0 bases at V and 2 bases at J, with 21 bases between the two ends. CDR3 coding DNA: TGCGCCAGCAGCCAAGATATCGTTGGGGCCCAGCGGTTCACAGATACGCAGTATTTT. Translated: CASSQDIVGAQRFTDTQYF.

CDR3 region: CASSPGGGGVDTQYF. Written as DNA, the CDR3 is TGTGCCAGCAGCCCAGGGGGAGGGGGAGTGGATACGCAGTATTTT. The chain uses TRBV11-3 and TRBJ2-3; D possibly uses TRBD1 or TRBD2 (7 bases each). The CDR3 extends over 15 amino acids. The V end was cut by 5 bases, the J end by 6 bases, with 18 bases between. CDR1 and CDR2 from the germline V gene are SGHNT and YENEEA.

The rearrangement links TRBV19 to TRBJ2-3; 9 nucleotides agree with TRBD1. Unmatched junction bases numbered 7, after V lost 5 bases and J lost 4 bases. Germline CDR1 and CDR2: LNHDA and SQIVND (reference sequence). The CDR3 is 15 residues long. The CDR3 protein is CASSPTTGGADTQYF. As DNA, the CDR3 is TGTGCCAGTAGTCCTACGACAGGGGGGGCAGATACGCAGTATTTT. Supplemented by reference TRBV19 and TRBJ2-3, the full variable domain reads DGGITQSPKYLFRKEGQNVTLSCEQNLNHDAMYWYRQDPGQGLRLIYYSQIVNDFQKGDIAEGYSVSREKKESFPLTVTSAQKNPTAFYLCASSPTTGGADTQYFGPGTRLTVL.

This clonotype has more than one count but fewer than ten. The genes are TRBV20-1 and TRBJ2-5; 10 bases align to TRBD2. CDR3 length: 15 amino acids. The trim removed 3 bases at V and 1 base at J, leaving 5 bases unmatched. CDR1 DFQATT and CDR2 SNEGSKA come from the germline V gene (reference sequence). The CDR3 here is CSASGSSGGQETQYF. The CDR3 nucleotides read TGCAGTGCTAGCGGGTCTAGCGGGGGCCAAGAGACCCAGTACTTC.

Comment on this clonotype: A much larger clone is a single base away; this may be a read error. CDR3 sequence (DNA): TGTGCCAGCAGTTATTTGGGATACACTGAAGCTTACTTT. Residues: CASSYLGYTEAYF. V is TRBV27 and J is TRBJ1-1; the D is unclear. Germline V gene data show CDR1 as MNHEY and CDR2 as SMNVEV (reference sequence). The CDR3 contains 13 residues.

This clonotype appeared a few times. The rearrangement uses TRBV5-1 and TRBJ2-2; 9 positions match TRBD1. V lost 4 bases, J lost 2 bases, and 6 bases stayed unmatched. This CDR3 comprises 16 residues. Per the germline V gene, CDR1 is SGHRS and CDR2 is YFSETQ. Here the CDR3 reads CASSPRDRVNTGELFF. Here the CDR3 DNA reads TGCGCCAGCAGCCCCCGGGACAGGGTAAACACCGGGGAGCTGTTTTTT.

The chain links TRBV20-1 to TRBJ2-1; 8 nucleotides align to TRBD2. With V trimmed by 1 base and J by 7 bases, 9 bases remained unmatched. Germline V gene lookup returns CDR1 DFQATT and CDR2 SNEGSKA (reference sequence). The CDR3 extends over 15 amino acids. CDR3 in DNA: TGCAGTGCTAGAGGGTTAGCGGGGCTAGGAAATGAGCAGTTCTTC. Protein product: CSARGLAGLGNEQFF.

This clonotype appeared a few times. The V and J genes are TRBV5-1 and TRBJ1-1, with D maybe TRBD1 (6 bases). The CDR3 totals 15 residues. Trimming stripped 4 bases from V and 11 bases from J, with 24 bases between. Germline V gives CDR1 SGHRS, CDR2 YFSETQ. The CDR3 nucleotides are TGCGCCAGCAGCCCCCCGGGGGCCCATAGGGAAAGGGCTTTCTTT. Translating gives CASSPPGAHRERAFF.

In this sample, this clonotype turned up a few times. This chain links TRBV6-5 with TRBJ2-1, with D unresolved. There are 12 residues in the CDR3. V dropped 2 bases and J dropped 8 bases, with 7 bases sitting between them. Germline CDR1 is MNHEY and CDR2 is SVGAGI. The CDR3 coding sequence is TGTGCCAGCAGTTACCGGATGGATGAGCAGTTCTTC. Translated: CASSYRMDEQFF.

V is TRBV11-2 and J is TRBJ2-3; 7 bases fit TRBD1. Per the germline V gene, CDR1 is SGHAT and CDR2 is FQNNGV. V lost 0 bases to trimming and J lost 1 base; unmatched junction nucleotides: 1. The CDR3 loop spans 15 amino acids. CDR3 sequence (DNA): TGTGCCAGCAGCTTAGAAAGGGGGCGCACAGATACGCAGTATTTT. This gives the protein CASSLERGRTDTQYF.

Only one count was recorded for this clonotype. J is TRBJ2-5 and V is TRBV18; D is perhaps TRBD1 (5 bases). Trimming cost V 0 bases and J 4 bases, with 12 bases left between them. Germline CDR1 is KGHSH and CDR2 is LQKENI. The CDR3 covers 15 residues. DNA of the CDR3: TGTGCCAGCTCACCACCGGGCAGGGCCGCAGAGACCCAGTACTTC. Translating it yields CASSPPGRAAETQYF.

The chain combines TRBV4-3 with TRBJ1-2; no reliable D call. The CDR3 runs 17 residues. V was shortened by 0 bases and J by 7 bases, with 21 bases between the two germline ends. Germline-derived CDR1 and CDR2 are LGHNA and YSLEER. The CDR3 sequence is CASSQELFLPGLVGYTF. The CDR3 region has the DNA TGCGCCAGCAGCCAAGAGTTATTCCTTCCCGGCTTGGTTGGCTACACCTTC.

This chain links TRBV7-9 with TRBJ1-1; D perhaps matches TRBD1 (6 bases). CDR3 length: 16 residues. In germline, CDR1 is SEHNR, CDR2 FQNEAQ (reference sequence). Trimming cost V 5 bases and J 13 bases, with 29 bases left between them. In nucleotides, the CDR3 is TGTGCCAGCAGCACGGCTGGGACTACAGGCCCAAAGGGGGATTTCTTT. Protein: CASSTAGTTGPKGDFF.

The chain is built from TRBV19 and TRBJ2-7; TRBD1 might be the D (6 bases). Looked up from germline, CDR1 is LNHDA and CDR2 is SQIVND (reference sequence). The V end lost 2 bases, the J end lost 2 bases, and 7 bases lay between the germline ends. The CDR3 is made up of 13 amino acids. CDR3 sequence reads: CASSIRDTYEQYF. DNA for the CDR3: TGTGCCAGTAGTATAAGGGACACCTACGAGCAGTACTTC. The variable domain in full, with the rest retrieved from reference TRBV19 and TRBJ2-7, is DGGITQSPKYLFRKEGQNVTLSCEQNLNHDAMYWYRQDPGQGLRLIYYSQIVNDFQKGDIAEGYSVSREKKESFPLTVTSAQKNPTAFYLCASSIRDTYEQYFGPGTRLTVT.

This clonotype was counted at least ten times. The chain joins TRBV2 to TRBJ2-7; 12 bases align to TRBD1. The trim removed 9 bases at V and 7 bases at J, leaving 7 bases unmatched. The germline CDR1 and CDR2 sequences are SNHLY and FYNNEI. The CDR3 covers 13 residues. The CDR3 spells CASSGTGGGEQYF. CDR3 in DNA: TGTGCCAGTTCCGGGACAGGGGGCGGGGAGCAGTACTTC.